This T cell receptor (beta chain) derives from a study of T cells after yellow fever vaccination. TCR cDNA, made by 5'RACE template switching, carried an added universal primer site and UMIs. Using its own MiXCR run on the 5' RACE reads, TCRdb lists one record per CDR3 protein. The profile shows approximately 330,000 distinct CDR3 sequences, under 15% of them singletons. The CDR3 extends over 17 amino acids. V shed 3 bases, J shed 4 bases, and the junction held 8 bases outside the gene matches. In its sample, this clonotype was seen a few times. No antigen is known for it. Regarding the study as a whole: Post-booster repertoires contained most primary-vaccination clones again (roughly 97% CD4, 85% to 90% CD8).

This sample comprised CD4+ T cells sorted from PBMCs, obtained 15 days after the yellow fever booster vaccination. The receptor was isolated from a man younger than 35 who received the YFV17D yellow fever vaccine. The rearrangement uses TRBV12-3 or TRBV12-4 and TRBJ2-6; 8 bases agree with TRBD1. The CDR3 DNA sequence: TGTGCCAGCAGTTTCTGGGCAGGGGGCCCCGGGGCCAACGTCCTGACTTTC. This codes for CASSFWAGGPGANVLTF.